Shown below are 10 T cell receptor beta chains from a single sample sequenced in a study of technical replicates of blood from a few donors. Method: immunoSEQ multiplex PCR; TCRdb's copy keeps in-frame clones and lacks some. The profile shows over 55,000 clones, more than 75% of them singletons. The material sequenced was PBMCs. The receptors derive from a human donor in good health. Some clones in this sample may be carry-over from other donors' samples.

V usage is TRBV6-1 and J usage is TRBJ1-5, with D unresolved. V lost 3 bases to trimming and J lost 6 bases, with 15 bases between them. The CDR3 contains 15 residues. The V gene's germline CDR1 is MNHNS and CDR2 SASEGT. The CDR3 loop reads CASSDLDSPSQPQHF. The CDR3, as DNA: TGTGCCAGCAGTGATTTGGACTCCCCCAGTCAGCCCCAGCATTTT.

In its sample, this clone was seen once. The gene calls are TRBV5-1 and TRBJ2-1, with D maybe TRBD2 (7 bases). The V end lost 2 bases, the J end lost 6 bases, and 15 bases lay between the germline ends. The CDR3 is 15 residues long. Germline CDR1 SGHRS, CDR2 YFSETQ. CDR3 sequence reads: CASSFGGGLRNEQFF. CDR3 sequence (DNA): TGCGCCAGCAGCTTTGGGGGGGGGCTGCGCAATGAGCAGTTCTTC.

This chain joins TRBV20-1 and TRBJ1-3, with TRBD1 as a possible D gene (5 bases). There are 11 residues in the CDR3. Germline V lookup: CDR1 DFQATT, CDR2 SNEGSKA (reference sequence). Trimming took 7 bases from V and 8 from J, leaving 12 bases between them. The CDR3 DNA reads as TGCAGTGGGACTACGGGGGACACCATATATTTT. Protein: CSGTTGDTIYF.

The V gene is TRBV4-3, the J gene TRBJ2-1; TRBD1 aligns across 11 bases. Germline loops: CDR1 LGHNA, CDR2 YSLEER. Germline trimming cut 3 bases from V and 9 bases from J; bases unmatched to any gene: 7. This CDR3 region has 15 residues. CDR3 bases: TGCGCCAGCAGCCAGGACAGGGGGCCGGGATTTGAGCAGTTCTTC. Its protein is CASSQDRGPGFEQFF.

This sequence joins TRBV6-1 and TRBJ1-1; D might be TRBD1 (5 bases). The germline V gene has CDR1 MNHNS and CDR2 SASEGT. V shed 5 bases and J shed 4 bases, with 14 bases lying between them. The CDR3 consists of 14 residues. The DNA of the CDR3 is TGTGCCAGCAGTCTTTCCGGGCAGGGCACTGAAGCTTTCTTT. It encodes CASSLSGQGTEAFF.

The chain combines TRBV18 with TRBJ2-3; 10 nucleotides agree with TRBD2. Germline CDR1 and CDR2: KGHSH and LQKENI. V lost 2 bases to trimming and J lost 5 bases; unmatched junction nucleotides: 10. This CDR3 has 17 amino acids. The DNA for the CDR3 is TGTGCCAGCTCACCAATGGCTAGCGGGGGCGGTAAAGATACGCAGTATTTT. This translates into CASSPMASGGGKDTQYF.

The V and J genes are TRBV5-1 and TRBJ1-1; 7 bases line up with TRBD1. CDR1 is SGHRS and CDR2 is YFSETQ in the germline V gene. Losses at the gene ends were 4 bases for V and 2 bases for J; bases not matched to a gene: 8. This CDR3 region has 15 residues. CDR3 loop: CASSAVGTANTEAFF. The CDR3 DNA is TGCGCCAGCAGCGCGGTAGGGACAGCAAACACTGAAGCTTTCTTT.

The chain combines TRBV5-6 with TRBJ2-5; 7 bases map to TRBD1. The germline gives CDR1 SGHDT, CDR2 YYEEEE. The J segment lost 0 bases and the V segment lost 4 bases, leaving 9 bases of the junction unmatched. The CDR3 sequence is 16 residues long. The CDR3 region has the DNA TGTGCCAGCAGCCTGGGACAGATAAAGTACCAAGAGACCCAGTACTTC. Protein sequence: CASSLGQIKYQETQYF.

This rearrangement joins TRBV4-3 to TRBJ1-2; D is possibly TRBD1 (5 bases). CDR3 length equals 16 residues. Germline CDR1 is LGHNA and CDR2 is YSLEER. V was pared by 4 bases and J by 4 bases, with 19 bases between. The CDR3 region is CASSPGRAPSSYGYTF. In DNA form, the CDR3 reads TGCGCCAGCAGCCCCGGCAGGGCCCCCTCTTCCTATGGCTACACCTTC.

The V and J genes are TRBV5-4 and TRBJ2-3; TRBD1 might be the D (5 bases). CDR1 and CDR2 (germline): SGHNT, YYREEE (reference sequence). The CDR3 has 15 residues. The V gene lost 3 bases and the J gene lost 0 bases, with 11 bases spanning the gap. The CDR3 DNA is TGTGCCAGCAGCTACGGACAAATGAGCACAGATACGCAGTATTTT. This translates into CASSYGQMSTDTQYF. Combining the CDR3 with reference TRBV5-4 and TRBJ2-3 gives the whole variable domain ETGVTQSPTHLIKTRGQQVTLRCSSQSGHNTVSWYQQALGQGPQFIFQYYREEENGRGNFPPRFSGLQFPNYSSELNVNALELDDSALYLCASSYGQMSTDTQYFGPGTRLTVL.